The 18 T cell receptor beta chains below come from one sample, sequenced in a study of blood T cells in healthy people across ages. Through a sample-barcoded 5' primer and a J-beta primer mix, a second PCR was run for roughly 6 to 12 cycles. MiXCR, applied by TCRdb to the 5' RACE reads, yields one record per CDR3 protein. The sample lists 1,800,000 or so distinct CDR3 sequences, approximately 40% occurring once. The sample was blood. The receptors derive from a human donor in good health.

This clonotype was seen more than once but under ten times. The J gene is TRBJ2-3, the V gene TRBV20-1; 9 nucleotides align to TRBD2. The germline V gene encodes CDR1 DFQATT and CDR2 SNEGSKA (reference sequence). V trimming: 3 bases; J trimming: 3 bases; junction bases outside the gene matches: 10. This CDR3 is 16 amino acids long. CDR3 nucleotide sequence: TGCAGTGCTAGCCCGCTAGCGGGGTGGCAGACAGATACGCAGTATTTT. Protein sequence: CSASPLAGWQTDTQYF.

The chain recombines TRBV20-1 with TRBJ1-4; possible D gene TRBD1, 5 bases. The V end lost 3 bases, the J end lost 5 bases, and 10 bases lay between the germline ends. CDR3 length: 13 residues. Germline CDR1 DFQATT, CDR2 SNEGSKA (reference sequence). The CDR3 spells CSASEQVNEKLFF. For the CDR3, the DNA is TGCAGTGCTAGCGAACAGGTGAATGAAAAACTGTTTTTT.

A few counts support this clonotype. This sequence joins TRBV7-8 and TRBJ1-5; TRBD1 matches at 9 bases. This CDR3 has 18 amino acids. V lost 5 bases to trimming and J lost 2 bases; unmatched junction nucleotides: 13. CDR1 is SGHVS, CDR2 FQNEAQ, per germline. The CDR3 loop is CASSAAGTGKVGNQPQHF. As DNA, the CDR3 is TGTGCCAGCAGCGCAGCCGGGACAGGGAAAGTGGGCAATCAGCCCCAGCATTTT.

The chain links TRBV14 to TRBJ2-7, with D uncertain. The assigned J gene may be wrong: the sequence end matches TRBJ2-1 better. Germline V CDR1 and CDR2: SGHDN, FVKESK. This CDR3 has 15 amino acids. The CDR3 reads CASSPDRGPHNEQFF. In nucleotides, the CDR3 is TGTGCCAGCAGCCCGGACCGCGGTCCCCACAATGAGCAGTTCTTC.

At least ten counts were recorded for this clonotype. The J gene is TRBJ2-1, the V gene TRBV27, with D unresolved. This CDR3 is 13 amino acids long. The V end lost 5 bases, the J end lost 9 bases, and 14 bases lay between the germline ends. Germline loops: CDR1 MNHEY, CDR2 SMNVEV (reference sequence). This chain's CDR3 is CASSPEKWGEQFF. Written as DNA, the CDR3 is TGTGCCAGCAGTCCGGAAAAGTGGGGTGAGCAGTTCTTC.

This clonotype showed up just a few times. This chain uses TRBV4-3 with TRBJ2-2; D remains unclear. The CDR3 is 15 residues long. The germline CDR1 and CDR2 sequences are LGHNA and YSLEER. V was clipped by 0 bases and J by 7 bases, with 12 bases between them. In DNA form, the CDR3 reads TGCGCCAGCAGCCAAGAAGTGGTCGCGATCGGGGAGCTGTTTTTT. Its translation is CASSQEVVAIGELFF.

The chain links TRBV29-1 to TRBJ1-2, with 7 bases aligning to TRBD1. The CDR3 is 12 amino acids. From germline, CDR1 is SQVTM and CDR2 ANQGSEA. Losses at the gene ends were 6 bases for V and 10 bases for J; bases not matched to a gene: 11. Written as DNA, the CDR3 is TGCAGCGTCAAAGATTGGGGACAGCCCTACACCTTC. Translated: CSVKDWGQPYTF.

CDR3 nucleotides: TGCAGTGCTAGAGAACAGATCTATGGCTACACCTTC. It is translated as CSAREQIYGYTF. V is TRBV20-1 and J is TRBJ1-2; no reliable D call. V was pared by 0 bases and J by 4 bases, with 6 bases between. In germline, CDR1 is DFQATT, CDR2 SNEGSKA (reference sequence). The CDR3 is 12 residues long.

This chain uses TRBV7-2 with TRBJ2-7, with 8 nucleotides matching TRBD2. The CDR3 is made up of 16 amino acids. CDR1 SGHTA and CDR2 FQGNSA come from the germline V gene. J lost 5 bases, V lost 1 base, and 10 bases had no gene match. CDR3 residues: CASSLVGAGAVDEQYF. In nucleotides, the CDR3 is TGTGCCAGCAGCTTAGTCGGAGCGGGGGCAGTTGACGAGCAGTACTTC.

CDR3 bases: TGTGCCAGCAGTTACCCACCAATGGAGACCCAGTACTTC. Its translation: CASSYPPMETQYF. The chain combines TRBV6-2 or TRBV6-3 with TRBJ2-5; D is undetermined. CDR1 MNHEY and CDR2 SVGEGT come from the germline V gene. V shed 2 bases and J shed 5 bases, with 9 bases lying between them. The CDR3 runs 13 residues.

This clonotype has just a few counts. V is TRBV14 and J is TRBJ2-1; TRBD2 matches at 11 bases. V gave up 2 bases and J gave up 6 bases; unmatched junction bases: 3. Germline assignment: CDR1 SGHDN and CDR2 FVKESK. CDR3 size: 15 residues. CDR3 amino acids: CASSQLLAGGNEQFF. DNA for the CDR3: TGTGCCAGCAGCCAACTTCTAGCGGGGGGCAATGAGCAGTTCTTC.

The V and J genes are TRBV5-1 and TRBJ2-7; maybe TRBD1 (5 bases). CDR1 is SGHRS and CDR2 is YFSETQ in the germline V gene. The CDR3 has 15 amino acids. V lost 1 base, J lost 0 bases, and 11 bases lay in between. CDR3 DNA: TGCGCCAGCAGCTTGCAGGGCCAGTCCTCCTACGAGCAGTACTTC. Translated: CASSLQGQSSYEQYF.

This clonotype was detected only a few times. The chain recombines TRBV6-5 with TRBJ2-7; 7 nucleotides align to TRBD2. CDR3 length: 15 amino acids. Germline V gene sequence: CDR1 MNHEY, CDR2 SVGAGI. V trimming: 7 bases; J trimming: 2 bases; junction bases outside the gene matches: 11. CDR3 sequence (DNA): TGTGCCAGCACCCTGGGACTAACCCATACCTACGAGCAGTACTTC. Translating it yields CASTLGLTHTYEQYF.

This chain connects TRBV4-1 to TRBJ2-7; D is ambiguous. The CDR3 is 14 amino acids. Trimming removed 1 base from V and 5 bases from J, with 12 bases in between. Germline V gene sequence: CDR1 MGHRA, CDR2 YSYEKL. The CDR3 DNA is TGCGCCAGCAGCCAAGGGAGCCTCCTGGACGAGCAGTACTTC. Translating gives CASSQGSLLDEQYF.

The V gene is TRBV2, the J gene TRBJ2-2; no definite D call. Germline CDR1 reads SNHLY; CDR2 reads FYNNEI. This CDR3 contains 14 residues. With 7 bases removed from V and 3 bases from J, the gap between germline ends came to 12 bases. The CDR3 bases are TGTGCCAGCAACGTCCAGGATTACACCGGGGAGCTGTTTTTT. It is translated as CASNVQDYTGELFF. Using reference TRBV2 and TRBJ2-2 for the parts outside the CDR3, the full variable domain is EPEVTQTPSHQVTQMGQEVILRCVPISNHLYFYWYRQILGQKVEFLVSFYNNEISEKSEIFDDQFSVERPDGSNFTLKIRSTKLEDSAMYFCASNVQDYTGELFFGEGSRLTVL.

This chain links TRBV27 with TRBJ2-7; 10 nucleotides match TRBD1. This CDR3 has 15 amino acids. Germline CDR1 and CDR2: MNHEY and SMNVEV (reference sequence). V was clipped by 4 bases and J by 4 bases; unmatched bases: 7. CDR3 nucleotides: TGTGCCAGCAGTTCGGACAGGGGGGGAGGTTACGAGCAGTACTTC. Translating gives CASSSDRGGGYEQYF.

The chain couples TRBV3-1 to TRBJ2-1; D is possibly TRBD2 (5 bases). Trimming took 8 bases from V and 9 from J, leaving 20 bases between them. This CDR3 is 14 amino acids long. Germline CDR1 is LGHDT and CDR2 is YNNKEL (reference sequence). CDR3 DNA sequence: TGTGCCAGCGGAGCCCTCAAAGAGGGCGGTGAGCAGTTCTTC. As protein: CASGALKEGGEQFF.

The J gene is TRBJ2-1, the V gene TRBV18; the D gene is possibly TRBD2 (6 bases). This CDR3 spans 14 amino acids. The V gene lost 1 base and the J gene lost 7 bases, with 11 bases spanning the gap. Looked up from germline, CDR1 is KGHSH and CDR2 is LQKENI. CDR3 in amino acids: CASSPQQEGNEQFF. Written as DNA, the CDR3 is TGTGCCAGCTCACCACAACAGGAGGGGAATGAGCAGTTCTTC.